This T cell receptor beta chain was observed in a study of PD-1 blockade in mismatch repair-deficient tumors. TCRdb keeps only in-frame clones here, not all; method: immunoSEQ multiplex PCR. This sample has about 68,000 clones, with roughly 80% found just once. On this clone itself: Its antigen is still unknown.

Study results and limitations: Tumor-resident clones, often undetectable pretreatment in blood, expanded then contracted after pembrolizumab.

The source is an adult with mismatch repair-deficient cancer. Source: peripheral blood, taken 2 weeks after starting pembrolizumab.

CDR3: CASSSGQGAPAGGYTF. The CDR3 bases are TGTGCCAGCAGCTCCGGACAGGGGGCTCCGGCTGGTGGCTACACCTTC. V is TRBV7-9 and J is TRBJ1-2; 11 positions agree with TRBD1. Germline assignment: CDR1 SEHNR and CDR2 FQNEAQ (reference sequence). The trim removed 4 bases at V and 7 bases at J, leaving 11 bases unmatched. The CDR3 runs to 16 residues. Full variable domain (remainder filled in from reference TRBV7-9 and TRBJ1-2): DTGVSQNPRHKITKRGQNVTFRCDPISEHNRLYWYRQTLGQGPEFLTYFQNEAQLEKSRLLSDRFSAERPKGSFSTLEIQRTEQGDSAMYLCASSSGQGAPAGGYTFGSGTRLTVV.